These 15 T cell receptor beta chains originate from one sample sequenced in a study of blood T cell repertoires in COVID-19. Measured with immunoSEQ multiplex PCR; TCRdb has only the in-frame clones, and not every one. The table includes roughly 97,000 clones, approximately 87% detected once. The sequenced sample consisted of peripheral blood. The receptors shown here come from a man aged 50 or older with acute or convalescent COVID-19.

This clone has a handful of counts. This sequence joins TRBV30 and TRBJ1-5; unclear D gene. The germline gives CDR1 GTSNPN, CDR2 SVGIG (reference sequence). There are 12 residues in the CDR3. Deletions cut 6 bases from V and 5 bases from J, with 11 bases between. The CDR3 sequence: CACGHTHQPQHF. CDR3 nucleotide sequence: TGTGCCTGTGGGCACACTCATCAGCCCCAGCATTTT. The full variable domain, with the rest looked up from reference TRBV30 and TRBJ1-5, is SQTIHQWPATLVQPVGSPLSLECTVEGTSNPNLYWYRQAAGRGLQLLFYSVGIGQISSEVPQNLSASRPQDRQFILSSKKLLLSDSGFYLCACGHTHQPQHFGDGTRLSIL.

This rearrangement joins TRBV7-6 to TRBJ2-1; 7 bases map to TRBD2. The germline V gene has CDR1 SGHVS and CDR2 FNYEAQ. The CDR3 extends over 16 amino acids. V lost 3 bases, J lost 8 bases, and 13 bases stayed unmatched. The CDR3 spells CASSLAPSAAGDEQFF. CDR3 nucleotides: TGTGCCAGCAGCTTGGCCCCCTCGGCCGCGGGAGATGAGCAGTTCTTC.

The chain couples TRBV11-2 to TRBJ2-5; D call uncertain. The V and J ends lost 4 bases and 4 bases respectively, with 13 bases between them. Germline values: CDR1 SGHAT, CDR2 FQNNGV. This CDR3 is 14 amino acids long. The CDR3 reads CASSSRRVRETQYF. The CDR3 DNA follows: TGTGCCAGCAGCTCCCGACGGGTTCGAGAGACCCAGTACTTC.

The chain carries TRBV27 and TRBJ2-7; tentatively, D is TRBD1 (5 bases). CDR1 MNHEY and CDR2 SMNVEV come from the germline V gene (reference sequence). Trimming cost V 3 bases and J 1 base, with 7 bases left between them. CDR3 length equals 13 residues. As DNA, the CDR3 is TGTGCCAGCAGTTTTCAGGGTTCCTACGAGCAGTACTTC. This translates into CASSFQGSYEQYF.

The V gene is TRBV30, the J gene TRBJ1-5; perhaps TRBD1 as D (5 bases). CDR3 length: 14 amino acids. V lost 1 base and J 7 bases, leaving 14 bases between the germline ends. Germline V lookup: CDR1 GTSNPN, CDR2 SVGIG (reference sequence). CDR3 region: CAWSGAGGMQPQHF. The CDR3 DNA follows: TGTGCCTGGAGTGGAGCGGGGGGAATGCAGCCCCAGCATTTT. Looking up the rest from reference TRBV30 and TRBJ1-5 gives the full variable domain: SQTIHQWPATLVQPVGSPLSLECTVEGTSNPNLYWYRQAAGRGLQLLFYSVGIGQISSEVPQNLSASRPQDRQFILSSKKLLLSDSGFYLCAWSGAGGMQPQHFGDGTRLSIL.

The chain joins TRBV4-1 to TRBJ1-2; no reliable D call. This CDR3 contains 14 residues. V was shortened by 2 bases and J by 4 bases, with 11 bases between the two germline ends. Per the germline V gene, CDR1 is MGHRA and CDR2 is YSYEKL. The CDR3 reads CASSQPGYLYGYTF. The CDR3 DNA is TGCGCCAGCAGCCAACCCGGTTACCTCTATGGCTACACCTTC.

The rearrangement links TRBV10-2 to TRBJ2-7; 8 bases agree with TRBD1. Germline loops: CDR1 WSHSY, CDR2 SAAADI. This CDR3 contains 16 residues. V lost 3 bases, J lost 2 bases, and 9 bases stayed unmatched. The CDR3 DNA reads as TGCGCCAGCAGTGAAAGGTTCAGGGGACAGGCCTACGAGCAGTACTTC. It specifies CASSERFRGQAYEQYF.

This chain links TRBV6-5 with TRBJ2-2, with 10 bases fitting TRBD1. J lost 5 bases, V lost 9 bases, and 6 bases had no gene match. The CDR3 sequence is 14 residues long. Looked up from germline, CDR1 is MNHEY and CDR2 is SVGAGI. The CDR3, as DNA: TGTGCCAGGAAGACAGGGGGCAGTACCGGGGAGCTGTTTTTT. This sequence encodes CARKTGGSTGELFF.

Concerning this clone itself: This same CDR3 is encoded by further DNA sequences in the sample. The rearrangement links TRBV2 to TRBJ1-5; TRBD1 matches at 9 bases. The trim removed 6 bases at V and 2 bases at J, leaving 2 bases unmatched. The germline V gene has CDR1 SNHLY and CDR2 FYNNEI. CDR3 length: 14 residues. CDR3 in DNA: TGTGCCAGCAGCGGGGACAGGGGCAATCAGCCCCAGCATTTT. The encoded protein is CASSGDRGNQPQHF.

V and J are TRBV18 and TRBJ2-5, with unresolved D. The germline V gene has CDR1 KGHSH and CDR2 LQKENI. This CDR3 is 13 amino acids long. Trimming removed 6 bases from V and 5 bases from J, with 13 bases in between. CDR3 coding DNA: TGTGCCAGCTCCCAAAGTCGAGCGGAGACCCAGTACTTC. Protein sequence: CASSQSRAETQYF.

This chain joins TRBV5-5 and TRBJ1-5; a weak D match, TRBD1 (5 bases). Trimming left V 2 bases short and J 5 bases short, with 8 bases between. The CDR3 spans 13 residues. Germline-derived CDR1 and CDR2 are SGHKS and YYEKEE (reference sequence). The CDR3 DNA is TGTGCCAGCAGCTTCGACAGTGATCAGCCCCAGCATTTT. This encodes CASSFDSDQPQHF.

This clone was detected only once. V is TRBV29-1 and J is TRBJ2-7, with 7 positions matching TRBD2. The CDR3 runs 16 residues. The junction had 14 bases not matched to a gene; V was cut back by 4 bases and J by 2 bases. Germline V gene lookup returns CDR1 SQVTM and CDR2 ANQGSEA. The CDR3 reads CSVAGVAGKAPYEQYF. In DNA form, the CDR3 reads TGCAGCGTTGCCGGAGTAGCGGGCAAAGCCCCCTACGAGCAGTACTTC.

The V call is TRBV3-1 (or the pseudogene TRBV3-2), the J call TRBJ2-4; 7 bases are a match to TRBD2. Germline assignment: CDR1 LGHDT and CDR2 YNNKEL (reference sequence). The junction had 8 bases not matched to a gene; V was cut back by 0 bases and J by 15 bases. The CDR3 sequence is 13 residues long. CDR3 loop: CASSQDGAGAAYF. CDR3 sequence (DNA): TGTGCCAGCAGCCAAGACGGTGCGGGAGCGGCGTACTTC.

This chain joins TRBV27 and TRBJ2-7; 8 nucleotides match TRBD1. Germline CDR1 and CDR2: MNHEY and SMNVEV (reference sequence). This CDR3 contains 15 residues. J gave up 0 bases and V 5 bases, and 6 bases lay outside the gene matches. CDR3 residues: CASSPKTGASYEQYF. CDR3 nucleotide sequence: TGTGCCAGCAGTCCCAAGACAGGGGCCTCCTACGAGCAGTACTTC.

The rearrangement links TRBV5-5 to TRBJ2-7; TRBD1 matches 11 bases. The CDR3 has 16 amino acids. Germline V CDR1 and CDR2: SGHKS, YYEKEE (reference sequence). V lost 2 bases, J lost 5 bases, and 9 bases stayed unmatched. Written as DNA, the CDR3 is TGTGCCAGCAGCTTTGGATTGAGGACAGGGGGCAACGAGCAGTACTTC. Translating gives CASSFGLRTGGNEQYF.